The TCR beta chain described here comes from a study of blood T cells in healthy people across ages. Regarding this clonotype: Its specificity is not known.

Study-wide results and limits: Researchers deemed the diversity estimates from one million T cells underestimates.

The use of a sample-barcoded 5' primer and a J-beta primer mix characterized a second PCR of roughly 7 to 12 cycles. TCRdb reprocessed the 5' RACE reads with MiXCR, giving one entry per CDR3 protein. In the table there are around 800,000 distinct CDR3 sequences, around 24% of which are singletons. The germline V gene has CDR1 SGHTA and CDR2 FQGNSA. The length of the CDR3 is 16 residues. The germline V and J ends were trimmed by 5 bases and 5 bases, with 21 bases remaining between them. These data were also reused for a study on T cells of mothers and their children.

The rearrangement uses TRBV7-2 and TRBJ2-5; D remains ambiguous. This clonotype was sampled from a boy younger than 18 in good health. Sequencing was performed on blood. The CDR3 coding sequence is TGTGCCAGCAGCGCTGGACCGCAGGTGGGTCTGGAGACCCAGTACTTC. Its protein product is CASSAGPQVGLETQYF.